Listed below are T cell receptor beta chains from one sample, sequenced in a study of shared clonotypes between healthy human individuals. Sequencing was performed with immunoSEQ multiplex PCR; in TCRdb, only in-frame clones are kept and a portion is missing. The sample has approximately 740,000 clones; less than 85% are singletons. The sample consisted of memory CD4+ T cells sorted from blood. These receptor sequences come from a woman in her 30s in good health. Each CDR3 is given without its conserved first and last residue.

j_call v_call cdr3_aa
TRBJ1-4 TRBV6-5 ASSLDRKNEKLF
TRBJ2-1 TRBV27 ASSSLAGVVNEQF
TRBJ2-7 TRBV5-1 ASSSGLAGAGEQY
TRBJ2-7 TRBV7-9 ASSPNSRYEQY
TRBJ1-2 TRBV6-5 ASSWDLNNYGYT
TRBJ1-1 TRBV7-2 ASSSTWAAEAF
TRBJ2-7 TRBV21-1 ARIHREEEQY
TRBJ1-1 TRBV9 ASSVVAAANTEAF
TRBJ2-7 TRBV30 AWGRGVPYEQY
TRBJ2-5 TRBV10-1 ASSTAGEETQY